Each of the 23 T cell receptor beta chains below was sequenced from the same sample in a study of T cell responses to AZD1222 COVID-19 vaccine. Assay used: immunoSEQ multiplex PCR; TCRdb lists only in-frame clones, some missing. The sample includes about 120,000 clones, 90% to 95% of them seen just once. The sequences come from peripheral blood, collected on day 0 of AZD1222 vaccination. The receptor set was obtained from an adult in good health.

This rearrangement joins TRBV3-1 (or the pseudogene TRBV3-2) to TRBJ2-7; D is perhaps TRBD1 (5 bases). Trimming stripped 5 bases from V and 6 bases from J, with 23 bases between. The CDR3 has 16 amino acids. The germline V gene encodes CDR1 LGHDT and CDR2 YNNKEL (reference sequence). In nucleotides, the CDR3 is TGTGCCAGCAGCGTATTTCTCACAGGTTATGTGGGCGAGCAGTACTTC. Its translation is CASSVFLTGYVGEQYF.

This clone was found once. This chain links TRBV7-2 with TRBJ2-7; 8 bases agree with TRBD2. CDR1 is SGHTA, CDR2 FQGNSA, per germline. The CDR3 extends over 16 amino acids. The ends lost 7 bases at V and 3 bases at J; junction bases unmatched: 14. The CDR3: CASNHAAGGYYYEQYF. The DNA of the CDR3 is TGTGCCAGCAACCACGCCGCGGGGGGCTACTACTACGAGCAGTACTTC.

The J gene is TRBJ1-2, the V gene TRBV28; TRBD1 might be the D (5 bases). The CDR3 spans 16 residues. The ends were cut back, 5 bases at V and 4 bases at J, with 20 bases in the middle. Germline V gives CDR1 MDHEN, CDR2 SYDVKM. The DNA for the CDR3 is TGTGCCAGCAGTCCGAAGGGGATGGGTTTTGGCTATGGCTACACCTTC. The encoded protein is CASSPKGMGFGYGYTF.

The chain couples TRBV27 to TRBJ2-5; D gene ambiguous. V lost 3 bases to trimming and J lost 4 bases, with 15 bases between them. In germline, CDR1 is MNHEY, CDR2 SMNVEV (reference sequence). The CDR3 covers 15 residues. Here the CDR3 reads CASSLAGSPPETQYF. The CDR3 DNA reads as TGTGCCAGCAGTTTGGCCGGCAGCCCCCCAGAGACCCAGTACTTC.

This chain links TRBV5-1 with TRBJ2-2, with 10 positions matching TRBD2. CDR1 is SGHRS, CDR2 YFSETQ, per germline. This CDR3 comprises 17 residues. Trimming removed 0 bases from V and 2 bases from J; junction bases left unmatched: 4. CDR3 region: CASSLASGSGNTGELFF. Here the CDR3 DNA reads TGCGCCAGCAGCTTGGCTAGCGGGAGTGGAAACACCGGGGAGCTGTTTTTT.

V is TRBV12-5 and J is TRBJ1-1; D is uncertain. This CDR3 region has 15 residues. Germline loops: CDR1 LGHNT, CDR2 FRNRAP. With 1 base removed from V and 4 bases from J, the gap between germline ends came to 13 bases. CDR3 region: CASGLGLSLGTEAFF. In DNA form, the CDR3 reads TGTGCTAGTGGTTTGGGGTTAAGCCTGGGCACTGAAGCTTTCTTT.

CDR3: CASSLAEPQVNEKLFF. DNA for the CDR3: TGCGCCAGCAGCTTGGCCGAACCGCAGGTTAATGAAAAACTGTTTTTT. The V call is TRBV5-1, the J call TRBJ1-4; D remains unclear. Trimming pared 0 bases from V and 4 bases from J, leaving 13 bases between. Germline CDR1 and CDR2: SGHRS and YFSETQ. The CDR3 spans 16 residues.

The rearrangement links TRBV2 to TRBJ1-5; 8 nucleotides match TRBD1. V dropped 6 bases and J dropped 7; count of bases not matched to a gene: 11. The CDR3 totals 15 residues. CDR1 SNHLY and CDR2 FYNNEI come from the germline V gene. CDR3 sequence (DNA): TGTGCCAGCAGCAGTGACAGGGGTGGAGGGCAGCCCCAGCATTTT. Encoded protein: CASSSDRGGGQPQHF.

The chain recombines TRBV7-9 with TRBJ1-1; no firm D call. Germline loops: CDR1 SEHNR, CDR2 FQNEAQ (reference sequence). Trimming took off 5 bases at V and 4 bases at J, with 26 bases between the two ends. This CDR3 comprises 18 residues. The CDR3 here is CASSAPPRQGLSFTEAFF. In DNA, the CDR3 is TGTGCCAGCAGCGCCCCCCCCCGTCAAGGGTTAAGTTTCACTGAAGCTTTCTTT.

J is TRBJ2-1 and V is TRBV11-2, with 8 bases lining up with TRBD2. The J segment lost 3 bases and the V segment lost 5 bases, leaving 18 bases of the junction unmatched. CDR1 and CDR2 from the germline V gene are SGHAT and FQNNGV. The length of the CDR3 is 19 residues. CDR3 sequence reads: CASSPFYRGERERYNEQFF. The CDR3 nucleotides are TGTGCCAGCAGCCCCTTTTACCGGGGTGAGCGGGAGCGCTACAATGAGCAGTTCTTC.

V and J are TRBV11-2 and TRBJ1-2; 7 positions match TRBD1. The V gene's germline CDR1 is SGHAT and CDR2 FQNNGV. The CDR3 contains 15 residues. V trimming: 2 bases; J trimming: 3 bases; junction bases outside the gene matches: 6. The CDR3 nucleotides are TGTGCCAGCAGCTTAACGGGACAGAAGGACTATGGCTACACCTTC. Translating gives CASSLTGQKDYGYTF.

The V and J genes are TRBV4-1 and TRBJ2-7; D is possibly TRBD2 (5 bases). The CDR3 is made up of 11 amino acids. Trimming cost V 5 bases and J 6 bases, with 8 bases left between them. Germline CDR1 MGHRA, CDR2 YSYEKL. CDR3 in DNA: TGCGCCAGCAGCGCGGCGGGCGAGCAGTACTTC. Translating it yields CASSAAGEQYF.

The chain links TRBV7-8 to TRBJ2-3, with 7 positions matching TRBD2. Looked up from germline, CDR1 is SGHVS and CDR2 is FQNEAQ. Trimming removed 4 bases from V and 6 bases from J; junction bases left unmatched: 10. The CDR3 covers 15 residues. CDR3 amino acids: CASSSPPTSPDTQYF. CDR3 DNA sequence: TGTGCCAGCAGCTCTCCCCCGACTAGCCCGGATACGCAGTATTTT.

The CDR3 region is CASKHRGLALEEQFF. The CDR3 nucleotides read TGTGCCAGCAAGCATCGGGGACTAGCATTGGAGGAGCAGTTCTTC. The chain links TRBV6-5 to TRBJ2-1; 9 nucleotides agree with TRBD2. This CDR3 contains 15 residues. Germline trimming cut 7 bases from V and 10 bases from J; bases unmatched to any gene: 14. CDR1 is MNHEY and CDR2 is SVGAGI in the germline V gene.

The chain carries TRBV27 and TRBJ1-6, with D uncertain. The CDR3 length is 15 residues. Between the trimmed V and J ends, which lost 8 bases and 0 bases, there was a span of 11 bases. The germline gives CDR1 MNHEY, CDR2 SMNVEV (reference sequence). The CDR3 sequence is CASGLRSSYNSPLHF. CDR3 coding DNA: TGTGCCAGCGGACTCCGGAGCTCCTATAATTCACCCCTCCACTTT.

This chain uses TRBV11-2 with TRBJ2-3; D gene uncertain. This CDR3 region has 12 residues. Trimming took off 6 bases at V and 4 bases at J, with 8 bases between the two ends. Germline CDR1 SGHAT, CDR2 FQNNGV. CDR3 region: CASSASADTQYF. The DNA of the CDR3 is TGTGCCAGCAGTGCCTCTGCAGATACGCAGTATTTT.

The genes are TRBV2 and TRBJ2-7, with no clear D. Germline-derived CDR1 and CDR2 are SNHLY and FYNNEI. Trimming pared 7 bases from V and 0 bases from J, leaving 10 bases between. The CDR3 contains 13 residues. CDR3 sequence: CASNRKSSYEQYF. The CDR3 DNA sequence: TGTGCCAGCAACCGGAAGAGCTCCTACGAGCAGTACTTC. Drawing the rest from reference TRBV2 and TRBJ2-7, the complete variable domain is EPEVTQTPSHQVTQMGQEVILRCVPISNHLYFYWYRQILGQKVEFLVSFYNNEISEKSEIFDDQFSVERPDGSNFTLKIRSTKLEDSAMYFCASNRKSSYEQYFGPGTRLTVT.

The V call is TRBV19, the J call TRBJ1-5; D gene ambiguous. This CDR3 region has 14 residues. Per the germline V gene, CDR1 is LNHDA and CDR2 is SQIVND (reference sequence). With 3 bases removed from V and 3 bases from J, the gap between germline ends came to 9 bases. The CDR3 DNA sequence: TGTGCCAGTAGTATGCGCTCGAACAATCAGCCCCAGCATTTT. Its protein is CASSMRSNNQPQHF. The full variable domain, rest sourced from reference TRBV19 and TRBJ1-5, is DGGITQSPKYLFRKEGQNVTLSCEQNLNHDAMYWYRQDPGQGLRLIYYSQIVNDFQKGDIAEGYSVSREKKESFPLTVTSAQKNPTAFYLCASSMRSNNQPQHFGDGTRLSIL.

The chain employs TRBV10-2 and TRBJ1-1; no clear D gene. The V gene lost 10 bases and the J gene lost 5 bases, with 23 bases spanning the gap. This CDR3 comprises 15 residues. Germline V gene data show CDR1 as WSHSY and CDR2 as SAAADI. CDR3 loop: CATGKFWEGRTEAFF. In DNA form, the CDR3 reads TGCGCCACCGGGAAGTTTTGGGAGGGAAGAACTGAAGCTTTCTTT.

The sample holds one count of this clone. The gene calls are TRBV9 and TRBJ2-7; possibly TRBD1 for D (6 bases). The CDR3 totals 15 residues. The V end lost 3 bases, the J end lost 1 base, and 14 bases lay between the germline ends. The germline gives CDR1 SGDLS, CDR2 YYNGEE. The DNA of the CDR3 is TGTGCCAGCAGCGAAGGGGGTACGCTATCCTACGAGCAGTACTTC. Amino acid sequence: CASSEGGTLSYEQYF.

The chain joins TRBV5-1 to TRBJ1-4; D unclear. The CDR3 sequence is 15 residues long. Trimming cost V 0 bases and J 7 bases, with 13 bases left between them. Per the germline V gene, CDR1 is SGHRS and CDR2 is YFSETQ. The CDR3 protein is CASSLVATRTEKLFF. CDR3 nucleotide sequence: TGCGCCAGCAGCTTGGTGGCAACCAGGACTGAAAAACTGTTTTTT.

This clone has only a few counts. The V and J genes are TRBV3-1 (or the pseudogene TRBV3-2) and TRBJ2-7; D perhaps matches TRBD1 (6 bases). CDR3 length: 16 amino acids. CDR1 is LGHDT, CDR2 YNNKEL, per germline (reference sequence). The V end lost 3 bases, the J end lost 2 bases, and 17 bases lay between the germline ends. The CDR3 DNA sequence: TGTGCCAGCAGCCACCTGGGACACCACGCAACCTACGAGCAGTACTTC. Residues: CASSHLGHHATYEQYF.

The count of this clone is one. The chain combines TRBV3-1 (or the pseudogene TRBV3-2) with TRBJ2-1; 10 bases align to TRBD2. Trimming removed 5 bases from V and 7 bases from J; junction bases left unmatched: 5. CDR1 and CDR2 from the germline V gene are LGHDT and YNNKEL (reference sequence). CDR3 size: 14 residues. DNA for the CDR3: TGTGCCAGCAGCTCCAGCGGGAGGGTTAATGAGCAGTTCTTC. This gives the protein CASSSSGRVNEQFF.